Reported below is one TCR beta chain. This specimen comes from a study of control samples from healthy donors and cancer patients. TCRdb's copy holds only in-frame clones and misses some; the assay was immunoSEQ multiplex PCR. The sample has fewer than 200,000 clones, 85% to 95% seen once; the top ten hold 4.1%. Germline CDR1 reads KGHSH; CDR2 reads LQKENI. The V end lost 5 bases, the J end lost 2 bases, and 12 bases lay between the germline ends. This CDR3 is 15 amino acids long. This TCR was sampled from a woman aged 60 to 75 in good health. The chain has TRBV18 and TRBJ2-2; D is uncertain. The sequencing input was blood. The CDR3 is CASSNSAGNTGELFF. CDR3 in DNA: TGTGCCAGCTCAAACTCCGCCGGTAACACCGGGGAGCTGTTTTTT.